Below are 4 T cell receptor beta chains sequenced from a single sample in a study of T-cell reconstitution after alpha-beta-depleted transplantation in children. Researchers prepared the TCRbeta library using unique molecular identifiers, the study reports. TCRdb recomputed calls from the PCR reads with MiXCR, one row per CDR3 protein. The data hold 140,000 or so distinct CDR3 sequences, with around 10% observed a single time. This material consisted of PBMCs, mostly from graft donor cells, taken 180 days after TCRalphabeta/CD19-depleted stem cell transplant. The receptors stem from a female patient aged 2-10 years who had a stem cell transplant for congenital amegakaryocytic thrombocytopenia, so the T cells may come from the graft donor.

This rearrangement joins TRBV5-5 to TRBJ1-5; no clear D. The V end lost 2 bases, the J end lost 15 bases, and 18 bases lay between the germline ends. The CDR3 spans 13 residues. Germline assignment: CDR1 SGHKS and CDR2 YYEKEE (reference sequence). DNA for the CDR3: TGTGCCAGCAGCTTAGGTTCGACCGAGCCAAGGCATTTT. It encodes CASSLGSTEPRHF.

The sample holds a few counts of this clonotype. The CDR3 DNA reads TGTGCCAGCAGAGATACTAGATCCGGGGCCAACGTCCTGACTTTC. This gives the protein CASRDTRSGANVLTF. The gene calls are TRBV28 and TRBJ2-6, with a tentative D call TRBD2 (5 bases). V dropped 6 bases and J dropped 4 bases, with 13 bases sitting between them. The CDR3 runs to 15 residues. In germline, CDR1 is MDHEN, CDR2 SYDVKM.

This clonotype was seen a handful of times. This chain uses TRBV6-1 with TRBJ1-5; TRBD1 might be the D (6 bases). The V gene lost 3 bases and the J gene lost 11 bases, with 20 bases spanning the gap. This CDR3 spans 15 amino acids. Germline V gives CDR1 MNHNS, CDR2 SASEGT. As DNA, the CDR3 is TGTGCCAGCAGTGATCGGACAGCCCTTTTATGGGCCCAGCATTTT. Its protein is CASSDRTALLWAQHF.

At least ten counts were recorded for this clonotype. V gene TRBV5-1 combines with J gene TRBJ1-2, with D unresolved. The CDR3 loop spans 18 amino acids. Germline lookup yields CDR1 SGHRS and CDR2 YFSETQ. V was clipped by 0 bases and J by 7 bases, with 25 bases between them. This CDR3 is CASSLVASAPGFGFGYTF. For the CDR3, the DNA is TGCGCCAGCAGCTTGGTGGCATCCGCCCCCGGGTTCGGATTTGGCTACACCTTC.